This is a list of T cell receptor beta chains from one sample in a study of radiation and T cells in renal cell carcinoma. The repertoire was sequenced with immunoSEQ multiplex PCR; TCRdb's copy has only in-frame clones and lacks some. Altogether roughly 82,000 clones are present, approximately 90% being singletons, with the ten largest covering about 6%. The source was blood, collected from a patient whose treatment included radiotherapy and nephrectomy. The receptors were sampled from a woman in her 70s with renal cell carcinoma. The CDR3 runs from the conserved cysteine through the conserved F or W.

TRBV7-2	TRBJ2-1	CASSSTGGEQFF
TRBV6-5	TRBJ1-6	CASSPGDSSRAPLHF
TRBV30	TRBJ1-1	CAWSVGFMNTEAFF
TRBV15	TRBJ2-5	CATSRDLFPDSETQYF
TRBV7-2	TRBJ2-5	CASSLGGSQETQYF
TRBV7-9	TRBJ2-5	CASSLGDRGAQETQYF
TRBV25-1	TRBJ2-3	CASSEYGTDTQYF
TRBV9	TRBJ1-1	CASSVGQGVGGTEAFF
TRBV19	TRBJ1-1	CASMRLLSTEAFF
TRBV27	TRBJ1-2	CASSTGGYGYTF
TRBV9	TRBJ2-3	CASSVRQGGADTQYF
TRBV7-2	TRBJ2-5	CASSLPGWKTQYF
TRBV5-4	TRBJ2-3	CASSSTGVEDTQYF
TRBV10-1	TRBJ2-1	CASSPPCGYYNEQFF
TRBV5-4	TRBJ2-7	CASSLDPGSSYEQYF
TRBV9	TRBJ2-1	CASSALAGEGNEQFF
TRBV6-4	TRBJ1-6	CASSVESHNSPLHF
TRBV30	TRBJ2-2	CAWSVPSGWGNTGELFF
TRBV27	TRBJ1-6	CASRSFLYNSPLHF
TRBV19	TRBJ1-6	CASSPQSSYNSPLHF
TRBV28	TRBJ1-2	CASTPAGYGYTF
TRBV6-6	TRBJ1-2	CASSPSREYGYTF
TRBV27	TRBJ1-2	CASRRSGAGYGYTF
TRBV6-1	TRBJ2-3	CASSAPGLAQDTQYF
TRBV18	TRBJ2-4	CASSPKAANSIQYF
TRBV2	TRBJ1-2	CASSDRGARGYTF
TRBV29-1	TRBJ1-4	CSVEGQPTNEKLFF